The 22 T cell receptor beta chains presented below share a single source sample, sequenced in a study of T-cell reconstitution after alpha-beta-depleted transplantation in children. Library preparation (for TCRbeta) was performed with unique molecular identifiers. TCRdb re-derived calls from the PCR reads in MiXCR, one entry per CDR3 protein. The sample comprises about 610,000 distinct CDR3 sequences, over 9.5% of which are singletons, and 3.5% to 5% rests with the top ten. The sequenced sample was PBMCs from the stem cell graft donor, obtained from the stem cell graft. The source of these receptors is a human donor who donated a stem cell graft to a child with acute myeloid leukemia.

This chain connects TRBV6-2 or TRBV6-3 to TRBJ2-1; D remains ambiguous. Trimming removed 4 bases at V and 4 bases at J, with 20 bases between. This CDR3 is built from 17 residues. CDR1 is MNHEY, CDR2 SVGEGT, per germline. Here the CDR3 reads CASSFVVGDSLYNEQFF. CDR3 nucleotides: TGTGCCAGCAGTTTTGTAGTTGGAGACTCTTTATACAATGAGCAGTTCTTC.

There are many counts of this clonotype. The V call is TRBV18, the J call TRBJ2-5; 11 bases match TRBD1. Germline CDR1 and CDR2: KGHSH and LQKENI. V lost 3 bases to trimming and J lost 5 bases; unmatched junction nucleotides: 8. The CDR3 runs 16 residues. CDR3 amino acids: CASSPRTGGYEETQYF. The CDR3 nucleotides are TGTGCCAGCTCACCCCGGACAGGGGGCTATGAGGAGACCCAGTACTTC.

This clonotype was observed a few times. The chain couples TRBV10-3 to TRBJ2-7; TRBD2 might be the D (6 bases). Germline CDR1 is ENHRY and CDR2 is SYGVKD. The CDR3 is made up of 14 amino acids. The germline V and J ends were trimmed by 0 bases and 7 bases, with 13 bases remaining between them. The CDR3 here is CAISESGGGGEQYF. Written as DNA, the CDR3 is TGTGCCATCAGTGAGTCGGGGGGAGGAGGGGAGCAGTACTTC.

In its sample, this clonotype was seen a few times. The chain links TRBV20-1 to TRBJ2-1; TRBD2 is a possible D gene (5 bases). This CDR3 contains 13 residues. Germline CDR1 DFQATT, CDR2 SNEGSKA (reference sequence). The V end was cut by 3 bases, the J end by 2 bases, with 8 bases between. The CDR3 sequence is CSARSSPYNEQFF. CDR3 nucleotide sequence: TGCAGTGCTAGGTCTAGCCCCTACAATGAGCAGTTCTTC.

This clonotype came up many times. The chain combines TRBV12-3 or TRBV12-4 with TRBJ2-7; D is ambiguous. Trimming took 6 bases from V and 1 from J, leaving 7 bases between them. The CDR3 covers 12 residues. The CDR3 DNA reads as TGTGCCAGCAGGGCAGCATCCTACGAGCAGTACTTC. Protein product: CASRAASYEQYF.

The table lists this clonotype with a few counts. The J gene is TRBJ2-1, the V gene TRBV7-2; weak D call: TRBD2 (6 bases). Germline CDR1 is SGHTA and CDR2 is FQGNSA. This CDR3 has 16 residues. Deletions cut 4 bases from V and 6 bases from J, with 19 bases between. In nucleotides, the CDR3 is TGTGCCAGCAGCTCCCGGACTATCCGAAGGGGCAATGAGCAGTTCTTC. It is translated as CASSSRTIRRGNEQFF.

This clonotype was recorded a few times. J is TRBJ1-4 and V is TRBV5-1; 7 nucleotides line up with TRBD1. CDR3 length: 14 amino acids. Trimming at V came to 3 bases and at J to 8 bases, leaving 7 bases not matched to a gene. CDR1 SGHRS and CDR2 YFSETQ come from the germline V gene. The CDR3 spells CASSSTGNREKLFF. The CDR3 region has the DNA TGCGCCAGCAGCTCGACAGGGAACAGGGAAAAACTGTTTTTT.

This clonotype was seen a few times. The V call is TRBV10-3, the J call TRBJ1-3; TRBD1 matches at 7 bases. Trimming removed 3 bases from V and 1 base from J; junction bases left unmatched: 3. This CDR3 is 15 amino acids long. CDR1 and CDR2 from the germline V gene are ENHRY and SYGVKD. CDR3: CAISDQGGSGNTIYF. The CDR3 DNA follows: TGTGCCATCAGTGACCAGGGGGGTTCTGGAAACACCATATATTTT.

This clonotype was recorded a few times. The chain combines TRBV7-2 with TRBJ1-5; 9 bases match TRBD1. Germline loops: CDR1 SGHTA, CDR2 FQGNSA. V was pared by 3 bases and J by 7 bases, with 7 bases of the junction left unmatched. This CDR3 has 15 amino acids. CDR3: CASSFGDRDYQPQHF. The CDR3, as DNA: TGTGCCAGCAGCTTCGGGGACAGGGACTACCAGCCCCAGCATTTT.

The V gene is TRBV18, the J gene TRBJ2-5; no firm D call. The CDR3 runs to 13 residues. CDR1 is KGHSH, CDR2 LQKENI, per germline. The V end was cut by 5 bases, the J end by 6 bases, with 13 bases between. The DNA of the CDR3 is TGTGCCAGCTCAGAGGACGGCCGACAGACCCAGTACTTC. Protein: CASSEDGRQTQYF. The entire variable domain, with the rest obtained from reference TRBV18 and TRBJ2-5, is as follows: NAGVMQNPRHLVRRRGQEARLRCSPMKGHSHVYWYRQLPEEGLKFMVYLQKENIIDESGMPKERFSAEFPKEGPSILRIQQVVRGDSAAYFCASSEDGRQTQYFGPGTRLLVL.

This clonotype occurred a few times. The rearrangement links TRBV7-2 to TRBJ2-5; 8 bases are shared with TRBD1. The ends lost 2 bases at V and 2 bases at J; junction bases unmatched: 7. From germline, CDR1 is SGHTA and CDR2 FQGNSA. This CDR3 is 16 amino acids long. Written as DNA, the CDR3 is TGTGCCAGCAGCTTAAGGGGGAACAGGGGGCAAGAGACCCAGTACTTC. Protein: CASSLRGNRGQETQYF.

In this sample, this clonotype turned up many times. The chain uses TRBV7-8 and TRBJ1-1; a possible D gene is TRBD1 (6 bases). Germline-derived CDR1 and CDR2 are SGHVS and FQNEAQ. There are 15 residues in the CDR3. V shed 4 bases and J shed 1 base, with 13 bases lying between them. The CDR3 loop reads CASSSYQGPNTEAFF. The CDR3 coding sequence is TGTGCCAGCAGCTCCTATCAGGGGCCGAACACTGAAGCTTTCTTT.

This clonotype was counted at least ten times. This chain joins TRBV12-3 or TRBV12-4 and TRBJ2-1; weak D call: TRBD2 (6 bases). The CDR3 contains 14 residues. V shed 6 bases and J shed 5 bases, with 14 bases lying between them. Here the CDR3 reads CASSHGTANNEQFF. In nucleotides, the CDR3 is TGTGCCAGCAGCCACGGGACTGCTAACAATGAGCAGTTCTTC.

For this clonotype: Being one base from a much bigger clone, this may be a read error. The CDR3 does not close with the conserved phenylalanine or tryptophan, likely indicating a read error. This chain connects TRBV12-3 or TRBV12-4 to TRBJ1-1; maybe TRBD1 (5 bases). Trimming removed 2 bases at V and 4 bases at J, with 11 bases between. The CDR3 runs to 14 residues. The CDR3 sequence: CASSLRQGVTEAFL. For the CDR3, the DNA is TGTGCCAGCAGTTTAAGGCAGGGTGTCACTGAAGCTTTCCTT.

The chain uses TRBV6-4 and TRBJ2-3; 9 positions agree with TRBD2. The J segment lost 7 bases and the V segment lost 2 bases, leaving 13 bases of the junction unmatched. The CDR3 has 17 amino acids. Germline V lookup: CDR1 MRHNA, CDR2 SNTAGT. The CDR3 sequence is CASSDVEIAGARHTQYF. The DNA of the CDR3 is TGTGCCAGCAGTGACGTTGAGATAGCGGGAGCACGCCATACGCAGTATTTT.

This clonotype was recorded at least ten times. The chain employs TRBV6-2 or TRBV6-3 and TRBJ2-3; TRBD2 matches 13 bases. The CDR3 extends over 15 amino acids. The junction had 7 bases not matched to a gene; V was cut back by 6 bases and J by 7 bases. CDR1 and CDR2 from the germline V gene are MNHEY and SVGEGT. The CDR3 DNA reads TGTGCCAGCAGACAACTAGCGGGAGGGCCGAATACGCAGTATTTT. Translation: CASRQLAGGPNTQYF.

In regard to this clonotype: Its ends do not fully match the called genes, so a read error is possible. V and J are TRBV24-1 and TRBJ2-1; D is perhaps TRBD2 (5 bases). Germline V gives CDR1 KGHDR, CDR2 SFDVKD. This CDR3 is 15 amino acids long. This CDR3 reads CATRDLRGLGNEQFF. The CDR3 nucleotides are TGTGCCACCCGTGATTTACGCGGGTTGGGGAATGAGCAGTTCTTC.

The chain recombines TRBV18 with TRBJ2-1; no clear D gene. V gave up 2 bases and J gave up 0 bases, with 8 bases separating them. The length of the CDR3 is 15 residues. Per the germline V gene, CDR1 is KGHSH and CDR2 is LQKENI. The CDR3 reads CASSPSISSYNEQFF. As DNA, the CDR3 is TGTGCCAGCTCACCATCCATAAGCTCCTACAATGAGCAGTTCTTC.

As concerns this clonotype: This may arise from a read error, as a much more abundant clone is one base away. Written as DNA, the CDR3 is TGCGCCAGCAGCCGCGACAGGACTAGCGGGGGGTGGGATAAGCAGTTCTTC. Protein sequence: CASSRDRTSGGWDKQFF. The chain recombines TRBV4-3 with TRBJ2-1; TRBD2 agrees at 14 bases. Germline CDR1 is LGHNA and CDR2 is YSLEER. The CDR3 has 17 residues. Trimming took 4 bases from V and 11 from J; bases not matched to a gene: 13.

This sequence joins TRBV15 and TRBJ2-1; TRBD1 matches 10 bases. Germline trimming cut 5 bases from V and 5 bases from J; bases unmatched to any gene: 6. The CDR3 contains 15 residues. Germline CDR1 and CDR2: LNHNV and YYDKDF (reference sequence). This chain's CDR3 is CATSGDRGGDNEQFF. For the CDR3, the DNA is TGTGCCACCAGCGGGGACAGGGGAGGGGACAATGAGCAGTTCTTC.

This clonotype occurred a few times. The chain links TRBV11-2 to TRBJ2-3; tentative D call: TRBD2 (6 bases). Germline V gives CDR1 SGHAT, CDR2 FQNNGV. The CDR3 length is 17 residues. Trimming took 5 bases from V and 0 from J, leaving 18 bases between them. CDR3 DNA sequence: TGTGCCAGCAGCCCCAAGACTGTGCGGGACAGCACAGATACGCAGTATTTT. It yields the protein CASSPKTVRDSTDTQYF. Full variable domain (outside the CDR3, taken from reference TRBV11-2 and TRBJ2-3): EAGVAQSPRYKIIEKRQSVAFWCNPISGHATLYWYQQILGQGPKLLIQFQNNGVVDDSQLPKDRFSAERLKGVDSTLKIQPAKLEDSAVYLCASSPKTVRDSTDTQYFGPGTRLTVL.

The V call is TRBV29-1, the J call TRBJ2-1; TRBD2 matches at 10 bases. V lost 4 bases to trimming and J lost 5 bases; unmatched junction nucleotides: 8. The CDR3 is 15 residues long. Germline CDR1 reads SQVTM; CDR2 reads ANQGSEA. Here the CDR3 reads CSVGVTSGANNEQFF. CDR3 in DNA: TGCAGCGTTGGAGTTACTAGCGGGGCCAACAATGAGCAGTTCTTC.